This TCR beta chain was retrieved from a study of early T cells in non-severe SARS-CoV-2 infection. V was cut by 4 bases and J by 3 bases, with 12 bases left in between. Germline CDR1 SQVTM, CDR2 ANQGSEA. The CDR3 length is 13 residues. This clonotype was counted between two and nine times. cDNA molecules, individually, were tagged with unique molecular identifiers. TCRdb re-derived calls from the 5' RACE reads in MiXCR, one entry per CDR3 protein. Counted here are fewer than 55,000 distinct CDR3 sequences, about 6% occurring once; the ten biggest clones make up around 20%. The sample in question was whole blood, obtained at baseline. This TCR was recovered from an adult who was a healthcare worker with PCR-confirmed SARS-CoV-2 infection or an uninfected control (not recorded which). The gene calls are TRBV29-1 and TRBJ1-2; D is unclear. CDR3 loop: CSVVSQKDYGYTF. CDR3 DNA: TGCAGCGTTGTCTCCCAGAAAGACTATGGCTACACCTTC.